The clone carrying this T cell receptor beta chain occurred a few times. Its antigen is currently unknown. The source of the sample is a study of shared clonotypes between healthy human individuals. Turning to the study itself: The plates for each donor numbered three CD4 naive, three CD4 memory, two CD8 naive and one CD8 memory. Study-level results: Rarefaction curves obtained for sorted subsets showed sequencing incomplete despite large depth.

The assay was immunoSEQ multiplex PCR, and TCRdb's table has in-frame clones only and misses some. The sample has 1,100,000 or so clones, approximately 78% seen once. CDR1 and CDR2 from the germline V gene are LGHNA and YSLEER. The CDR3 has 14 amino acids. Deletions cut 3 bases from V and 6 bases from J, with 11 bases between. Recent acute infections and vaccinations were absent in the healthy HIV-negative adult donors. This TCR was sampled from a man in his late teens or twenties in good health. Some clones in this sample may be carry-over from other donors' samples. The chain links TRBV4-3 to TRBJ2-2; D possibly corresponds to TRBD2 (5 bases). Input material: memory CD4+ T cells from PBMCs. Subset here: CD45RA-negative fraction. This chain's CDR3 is CASSHPLGSGELFF. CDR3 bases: TGCGCCAGCAGCCACCCACTAGGATCCGGGGAGCTGTTTTTT.